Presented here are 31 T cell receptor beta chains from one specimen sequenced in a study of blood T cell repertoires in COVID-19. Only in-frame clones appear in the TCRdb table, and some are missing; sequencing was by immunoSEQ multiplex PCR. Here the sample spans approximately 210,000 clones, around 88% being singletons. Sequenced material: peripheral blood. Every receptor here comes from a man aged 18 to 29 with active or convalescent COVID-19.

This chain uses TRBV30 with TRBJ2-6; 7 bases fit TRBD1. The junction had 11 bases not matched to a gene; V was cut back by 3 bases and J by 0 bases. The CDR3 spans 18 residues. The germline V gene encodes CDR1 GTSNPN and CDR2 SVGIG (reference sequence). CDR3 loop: CAWSTTGRENSGANVLTF. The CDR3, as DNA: TGTGCCTGGAGCACGACAGGGCGCGAGAACTCTGGGGCCAACGTCCTGACTTTC.

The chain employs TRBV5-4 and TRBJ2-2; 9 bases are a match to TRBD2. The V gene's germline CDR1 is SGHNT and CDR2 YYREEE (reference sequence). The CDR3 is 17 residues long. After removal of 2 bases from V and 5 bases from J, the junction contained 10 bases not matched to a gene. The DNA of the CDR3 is TGTGCCAGCAGCTTTCGACCGGGACTAGCTGAAACCGGGGAGCTGTTTTTT. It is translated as CASSFRPGLAETGELFF.

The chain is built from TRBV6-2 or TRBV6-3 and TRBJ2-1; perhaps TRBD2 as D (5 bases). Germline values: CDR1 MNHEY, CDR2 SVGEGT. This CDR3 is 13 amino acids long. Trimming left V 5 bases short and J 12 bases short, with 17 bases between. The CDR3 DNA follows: TGTGCCAGCAGTGACTGGGATTCTCGGGGGCAGTTCTTC. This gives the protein CASSDWDSRGQFF.

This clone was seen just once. CDR3 nucleotides: TGTGCCAGCAGAAAAACCGGGGGTGAGCAGTTCTTC. Translating it yields CASRKTGGEQFF. The chain uses TRBV6-5 and TRBJ2-1, with TRBD2 as a possible D gene (6 bases). The CDR3 is made up of 12 amino acids. Germline-derived CDR1 and CDR2 are MNHEY and SVGAGI. The V end was cut by 6 bases, the J end by 9 bases, with 12 bases between.

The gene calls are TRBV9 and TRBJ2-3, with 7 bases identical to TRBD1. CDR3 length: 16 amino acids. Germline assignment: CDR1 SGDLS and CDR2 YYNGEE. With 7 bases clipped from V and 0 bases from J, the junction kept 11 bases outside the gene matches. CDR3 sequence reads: CASPNPGQESTDTQYF. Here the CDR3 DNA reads TGTGCCAGCCCCAACCCCGGACAGGAGAGCACAGATACGCAGTATTTT.

As DNA, the CDR3 is TGTGCCAGCATGAGATCTTACGGGGAAAAACTGTTTTTT. Translated: CASMRSYGEKLFF. The gene calls are TRBV6-6 and TRBJ1-4; D uncertain. The CDR3 covers 13 residues. Germline CDR1 and CDR2: MNHNY and SVGAGI (reference sequence). V was cut by 7 bases and J by 8 bases, with 14 bases left in between.

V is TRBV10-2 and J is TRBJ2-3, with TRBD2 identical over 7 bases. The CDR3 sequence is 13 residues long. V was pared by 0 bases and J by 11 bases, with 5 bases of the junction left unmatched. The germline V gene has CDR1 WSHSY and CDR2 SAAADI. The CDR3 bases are TGCGCCAGCAGTGAGTCTCTATTAGCGGGGCAGTATTTT. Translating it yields CASSESLLAGQYF.

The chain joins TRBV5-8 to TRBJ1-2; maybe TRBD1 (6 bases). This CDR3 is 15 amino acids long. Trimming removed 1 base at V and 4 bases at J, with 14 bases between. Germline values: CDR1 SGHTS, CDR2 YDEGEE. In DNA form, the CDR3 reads TGTGCCAGCAGCTTGCGACAGGAGAGAGGCTATGGCTACACCTTC. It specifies CASSLRQERGYGYTF.

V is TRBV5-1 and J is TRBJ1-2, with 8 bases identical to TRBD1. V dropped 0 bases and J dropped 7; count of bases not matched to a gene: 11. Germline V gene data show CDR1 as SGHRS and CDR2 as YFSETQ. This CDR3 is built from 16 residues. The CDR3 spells CASSLDPGQGLSGYTF. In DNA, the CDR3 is TGCGCCAGCAGCTTGGACCCTGGACAGGGTTTGAGTGGCTACACCTTC.

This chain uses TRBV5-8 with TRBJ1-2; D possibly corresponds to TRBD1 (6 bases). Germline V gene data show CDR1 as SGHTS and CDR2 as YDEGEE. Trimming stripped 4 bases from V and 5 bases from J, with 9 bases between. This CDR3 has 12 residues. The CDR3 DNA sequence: TGTGCCAGCAGCCTACAGGGTTATGGCTACACCTTC. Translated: CASSLQGYGYTF.

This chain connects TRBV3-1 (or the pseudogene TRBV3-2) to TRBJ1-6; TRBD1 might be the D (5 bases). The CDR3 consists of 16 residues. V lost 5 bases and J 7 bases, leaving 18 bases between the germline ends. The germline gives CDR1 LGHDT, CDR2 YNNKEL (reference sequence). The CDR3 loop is CASSYESIGQNSPLHF. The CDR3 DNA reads TGTGCCAGCAGCTATGAATCTATTGGACAAAATTCACCCCTCCACTTT.

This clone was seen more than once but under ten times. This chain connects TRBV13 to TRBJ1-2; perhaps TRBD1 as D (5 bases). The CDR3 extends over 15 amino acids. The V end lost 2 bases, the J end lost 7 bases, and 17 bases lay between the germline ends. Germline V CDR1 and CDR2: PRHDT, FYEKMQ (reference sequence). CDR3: CASSLRQGLFSGYTF. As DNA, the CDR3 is TGTGCCAGCAGCTTAAGGCAGGGCCTTTTTTCTGGCTACACCTTC.

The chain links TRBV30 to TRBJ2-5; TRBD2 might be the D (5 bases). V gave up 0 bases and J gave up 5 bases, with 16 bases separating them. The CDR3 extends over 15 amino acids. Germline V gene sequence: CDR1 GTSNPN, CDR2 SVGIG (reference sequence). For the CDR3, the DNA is TGTGCCTGGAGTGTATTAGAGGGCGCGAAGGAGACCCAGTACTTC. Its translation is CAWSVLEGAKETQYF.

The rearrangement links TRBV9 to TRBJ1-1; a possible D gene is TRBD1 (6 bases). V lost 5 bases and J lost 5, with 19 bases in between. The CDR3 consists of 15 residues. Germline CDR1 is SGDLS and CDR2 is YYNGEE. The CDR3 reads CASSREGGGETEAFF. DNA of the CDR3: TGTGCCAGCAGTCGGGAAGGTGGGGGCGAGACTGAAGCTTTCTTT.

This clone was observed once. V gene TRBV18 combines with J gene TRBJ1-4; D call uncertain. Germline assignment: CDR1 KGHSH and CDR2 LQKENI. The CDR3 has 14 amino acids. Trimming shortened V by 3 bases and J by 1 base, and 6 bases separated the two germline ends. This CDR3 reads CASSPGLTNEKLFF. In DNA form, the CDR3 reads TGTGCCAGCTCACCGGGCCTAACTAATGAAAAACTGTTTTTT. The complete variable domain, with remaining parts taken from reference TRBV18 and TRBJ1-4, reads NAGVMQNPRHLVRRRGQEARLRCSPMKGHSHVYWYRQLPEEGLKFMVYLQKENIIDESGMPKERFSAEFPKEGPSILRIQQVVRGDSAAYFCASSPGLTNEKLFFGSGTQLSVL.

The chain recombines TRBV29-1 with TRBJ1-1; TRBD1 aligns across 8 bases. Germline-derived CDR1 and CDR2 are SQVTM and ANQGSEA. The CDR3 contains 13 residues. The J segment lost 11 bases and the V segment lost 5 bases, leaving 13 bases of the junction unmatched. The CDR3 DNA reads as TGCAGCGTTCGATTAATTCAGGGGGCTGGGGCTTTCTTT. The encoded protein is CSVRLIQGAGAFF.

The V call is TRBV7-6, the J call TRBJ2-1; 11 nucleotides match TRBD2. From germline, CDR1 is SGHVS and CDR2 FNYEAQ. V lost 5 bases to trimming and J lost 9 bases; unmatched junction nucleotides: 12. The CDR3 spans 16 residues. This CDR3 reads CASSPSGTSGRGEQFF. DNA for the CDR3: TGTGCCAGCAGCCCGTCCGGGACTAGCGGCCGGGGTGAGCAGTTCTTC.

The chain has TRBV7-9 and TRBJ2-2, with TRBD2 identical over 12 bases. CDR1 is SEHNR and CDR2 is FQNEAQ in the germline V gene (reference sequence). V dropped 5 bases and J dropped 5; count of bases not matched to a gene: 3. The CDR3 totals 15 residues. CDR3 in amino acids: CASSPGTSGTGELFF. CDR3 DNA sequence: TGTGCCAGCAGCCCCGGGACTAGCGGGACCGGGGAGCTGTTTTTT.

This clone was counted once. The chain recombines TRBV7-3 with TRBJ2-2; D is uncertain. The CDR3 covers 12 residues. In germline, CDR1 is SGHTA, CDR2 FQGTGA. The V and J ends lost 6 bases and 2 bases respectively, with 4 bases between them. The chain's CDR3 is CASRSNTGELFF. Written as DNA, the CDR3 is TGTGCCAGCAGATCAAACACCGGGGAGCTGTTTTTT. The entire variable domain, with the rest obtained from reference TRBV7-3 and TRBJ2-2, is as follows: GAGVSQTPSNKVTEKGKYVELRCDPISGHTALYWYRQSLGQGPEFLIYFQGTGAADDSGLPNDRFFAVRPEGSVSTLKIQRTERGDSAVYLCASRSNTGELFFGEGSRLTVL.

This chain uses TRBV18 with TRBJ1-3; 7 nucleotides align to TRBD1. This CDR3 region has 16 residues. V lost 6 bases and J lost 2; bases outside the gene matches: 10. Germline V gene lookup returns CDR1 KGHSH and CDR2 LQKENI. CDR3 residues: CASSLTVTGAGNTIYF. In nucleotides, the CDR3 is TGTGCCAGCTCCCTAACCGTTACAGGGGCTGGAAACACCATATATTTT.

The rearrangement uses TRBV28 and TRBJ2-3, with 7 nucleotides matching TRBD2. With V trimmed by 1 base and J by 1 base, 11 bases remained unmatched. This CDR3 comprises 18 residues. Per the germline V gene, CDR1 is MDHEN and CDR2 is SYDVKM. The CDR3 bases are TGTGCCAGCAGTTTATATGGCGGGAGCCGGCAGGGCACAGATACGCAGTATTTT. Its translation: CASSLYGGSRQGTDTQYF.

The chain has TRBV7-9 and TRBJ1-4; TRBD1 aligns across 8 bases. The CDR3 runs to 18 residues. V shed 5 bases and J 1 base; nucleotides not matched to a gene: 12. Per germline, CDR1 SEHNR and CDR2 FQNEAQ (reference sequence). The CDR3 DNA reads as TGTGCCAGCAGCCTATGGTCCAGGGGGCGGATAACTAATGAAAAACTGTTTTTT. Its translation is CASSLWSRGRITNEKLFF.

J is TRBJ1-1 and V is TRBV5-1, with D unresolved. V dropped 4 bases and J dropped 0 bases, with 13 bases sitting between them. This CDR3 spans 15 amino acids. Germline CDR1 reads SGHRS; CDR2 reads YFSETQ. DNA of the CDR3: TGCGCCAGCAGCCCAGGTTCTGTGATGAACACTGAAGCTTTCTTT. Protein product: CASSPGSVMNTEAFF.

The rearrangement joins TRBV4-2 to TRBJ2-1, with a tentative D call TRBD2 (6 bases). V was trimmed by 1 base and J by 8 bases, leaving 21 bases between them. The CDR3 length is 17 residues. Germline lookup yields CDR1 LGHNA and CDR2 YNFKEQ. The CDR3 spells CASSQGILAPSRDEQFF. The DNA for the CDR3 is TGTGCCAGCAGCCAAGGGATCCTAGCGCCCTCCAGGGATGAGCAGTTCTTC.

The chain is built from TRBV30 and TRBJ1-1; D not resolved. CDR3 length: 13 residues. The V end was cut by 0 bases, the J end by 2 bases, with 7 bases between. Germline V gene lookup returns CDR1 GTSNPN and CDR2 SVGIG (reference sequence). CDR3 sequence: CAWSVGLNTEAFF. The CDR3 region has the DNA TGTGCCTGGAGTGTTGGACTAAACACTGAAGCTTTCTTT. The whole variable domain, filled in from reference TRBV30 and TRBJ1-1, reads SQTIHQWPATLVQPVGSPLSLECTVEGTSNPNLYWYRQAAGRGLQLLFYSVGIGQISSEVPQNLSASRPQDRQFILSSKKLLLSDSGFYLCAWSVGLNTEAFFGQGTRLTVV.

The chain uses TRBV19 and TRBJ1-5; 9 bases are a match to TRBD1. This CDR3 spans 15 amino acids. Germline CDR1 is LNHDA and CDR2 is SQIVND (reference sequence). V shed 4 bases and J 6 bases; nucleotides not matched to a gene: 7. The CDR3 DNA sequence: TGTGCCAGTAGTAGGAGGACAGGGGATTCTCAGCCCCAGCATTTT. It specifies CASSRRTGDSQPQHF.

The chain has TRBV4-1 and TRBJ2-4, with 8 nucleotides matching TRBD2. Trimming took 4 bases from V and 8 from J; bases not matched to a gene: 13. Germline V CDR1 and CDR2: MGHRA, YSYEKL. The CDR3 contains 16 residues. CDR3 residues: CASSPMGGRSGDIQYF. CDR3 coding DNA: TGCGCCAGCAGCCCCATGGGCGGGAGGAGTGGTGACATTCAGTACTTC.

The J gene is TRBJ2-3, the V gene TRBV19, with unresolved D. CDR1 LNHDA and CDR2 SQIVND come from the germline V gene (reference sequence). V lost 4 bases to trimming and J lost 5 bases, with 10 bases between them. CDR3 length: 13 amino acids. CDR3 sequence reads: CASSTLPGDTQYF. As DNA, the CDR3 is TGTGCCAGTAGTACCCTCCCCGGAGATACGCAGTATTTT.

The CDR3 bases are TGTGCCAGCAGTACTCTGGGCACAGATACGCAGTATTTT. Protein product: CASSTLGTDTQYF. The chain joins TRBV3-1 (or the pseudogene TRBV3-2) to TRBJ2-3, with unresolved D. This CDR3 region has 13 residues. Germline CDR1 LGHDT, CDR2 YNNKEL (reference sequence). The V end lost 6 bases, the J end lost 1 base, and 8 bases lay between the germline ends.

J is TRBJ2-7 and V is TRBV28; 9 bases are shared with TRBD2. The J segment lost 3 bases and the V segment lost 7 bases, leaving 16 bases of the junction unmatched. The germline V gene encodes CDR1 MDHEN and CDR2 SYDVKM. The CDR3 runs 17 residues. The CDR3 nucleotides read TGTGCCAGCAACCCGTTTAGCGGGAGTCGTTATGACTACGAGCAGTACTTC. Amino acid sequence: CASNPFSGSRYDYEQYF.

The CDR3 is CASGTVGSTDTQYF. In DNA, the CDR3 is TGTGCCAGTGGGACAGTGGGGAGCACAGATACGCAGTATTTT. This sequence joins TRBV7-9 and TRBJ2-3, with TRBD1 matching over 7 bases. Germline lookup yields CDR1 SEHNR and CDR2 FQNEAQ (reference sequence). After removal of 9 bases from V and 0 bases from J, the junction contained 6 bases not matched to a gene. The CDR3 contains 14 residues. Full variable domain (outside the CDR3, taken from reference TRBV7-9 and TRBJ2-3): DTGVSQNPRHKITKRGQNVTFRCDPISEHNRLYWYRQTLGQGPEFLTYFQNEAQLEKSRLLSDRFSAERPKGSFSTLEIQRTEQGDSAMYLCASGTVGSTDTQYFGPGTRLTVL.